A selection of T cell receptor beta chains follows, all from one sample in a study of blood T cell repertoires in COVID-19. The repertoire was sequenced with immunoSEQ multiplex PCR; TCRdb's copy has only in-frame clones and lacks some. The table records over 100,000 clones, roughly 82% of them present only once. The specimen sequenced was peripheral blood. The receptors were sampled from a man in his sixties with acute or convalescent COVID-19. CDR3s include the opening cysteine and the closing phenylalanine or tryptophan. The order of the fields is V gene, D gene, J gene, CDR3 DNA, CDR3 protein. A D gene is named only where the DNA matches it firmly.

V: TRBV5-1
D: -
J: TRBJ1-4
DNA: TGCGCCAGCAGCTTCTTGGGGGGAGCCAATGAAAAACTGTTTTTT
CDR3: CASSFLGGANEKLFF

V: TRBV7-6
D: -
J: TRBJ2-7
DNA: TGTGCCAGCAGCTCCCGGACAGACTCCTACGAGCAGTACTTC
CDR3: CASSSRTDSYEQYF

V: TRBV6-5
D: TRBD1
J: TRBJ2-2
DNA: TGTGCCAGCGTAACAGGGGTCCGGGAGCTGTTTTTT
CDR3: CASVTGVRELFF

V: TRBV7-2
D: TRBD2
J: TRBJ2-3
DNA: TGTGCCAGCAGCTTCAATGGACTAGCGGGAGGGACAGATACGCAGTATTTT
CDR3: CASSFNGLAGGTDTQYF

V: TRBV3-1/TRBV3-2
D: -
J: TRBJ1-3
DNA: TGTGCCAGCAGCCAAGCTCGGAACACCATATATTTT
CDR3: CASSQARNTIYF

V: TRBV28
D: -
J: TRBJ2-3
DNA: TGTGCCAGCAGTTTAGGGGCAGCCTTTAGCACAGATACGCAGTATTTT
CDR3: CASSLGAAFSTDTQYF

V: TRBV7-9
D: -
J: TRBJ1-2
DNA: TGTGCCAGCAGCTTAGCAGGGACAAAGGATGGCTACACCTTC
CDR3: CASSLAGTKDGYTF

V: TRBV4-2
D: -
J: TRBJ1-2
DNA: TGTGCCAGCAGCTTCGGGATTATTAAGGGTGGCTACACCTTC
CDR3: CASSFGIIKGGYTF

V: TRBV4-3
D: -
J: TRBJ2-6
DNA: TGCGCCAGCAGCCAAGAGCCGAGCGCTGGGGCCAACGTCCTGACTTTC
CDR3: CASSQEPSAGANVLTF

V: TRBV12-3/TRBV12-4
D: -
J: TRBJ1-2
DNA: TGTGCCAGCAGTCCACAAGGAGATGGCTACACCTTC
CDR3: CASSPQGDGYTF